This T cell receptor (beta chain) originates from a study of identifying expanded T cells in peripheral blood. Per the germline V gene, CDR1 is SGHDN and CDR2 is FVKESK. The CDR3 extends over 13 amino acids. V lost 4 bases and J 7 bases, leaving 10 bases between the germline ends. The protocol was immunoSEQ multiplex PCR, while the TCRdb copy is restricted to in-frame clones and leaves out a portion. This sample carries approximately 63,000 clones, 80% to 90% of them seen once, and the ten largest clones take 4.7%. The V and J genes are TRBV14 and TRBJ2-2; no definite D call. This TCR was sampled from a person aged 18-69 years in good health. The specimen was blood. Here the CDR3 DNA reads TGTGCCAGCAGCCCCAGACTGGTCGGGGAGCTGTTTTTT. As protein: CASSPRLVGELFF. Full variable domain (remainder filled in from reference TRBV14 and TRBJ2-2): EAGVTQFPSHSVIEKGQTVTLRCDPISGHDNLYWYRRVMGKEIKFLLHFVKESKQDESGMPNNRFLAERTGGTYSTLKVQPAELEDSGVYFCASSPRLVGELFFGEGSRLTVL.